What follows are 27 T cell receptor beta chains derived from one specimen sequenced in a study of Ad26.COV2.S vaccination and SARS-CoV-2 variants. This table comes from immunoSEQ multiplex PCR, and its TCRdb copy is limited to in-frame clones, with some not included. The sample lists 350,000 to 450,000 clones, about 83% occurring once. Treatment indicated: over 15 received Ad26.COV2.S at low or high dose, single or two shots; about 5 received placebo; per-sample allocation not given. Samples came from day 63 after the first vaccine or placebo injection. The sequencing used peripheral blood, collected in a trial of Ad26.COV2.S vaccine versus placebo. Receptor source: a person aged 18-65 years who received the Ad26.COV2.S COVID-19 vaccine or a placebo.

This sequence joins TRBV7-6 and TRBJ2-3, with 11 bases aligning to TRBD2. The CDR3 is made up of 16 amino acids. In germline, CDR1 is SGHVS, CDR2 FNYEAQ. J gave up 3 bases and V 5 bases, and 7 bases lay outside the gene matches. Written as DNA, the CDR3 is TGTGCCAGCAGCCTGCACACTAGCGGGAGAACAGATACGCAGTATTTT. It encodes CASSLHTSGRTDTQYF.

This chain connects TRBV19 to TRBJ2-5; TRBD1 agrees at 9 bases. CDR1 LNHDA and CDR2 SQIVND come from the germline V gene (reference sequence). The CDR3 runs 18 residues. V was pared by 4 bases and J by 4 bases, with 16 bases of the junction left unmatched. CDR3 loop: CASSKGRRGQGGGETQYF. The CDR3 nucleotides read TGTGCCAGTAGTAAGGGGAGAAGGGGACAGGGTGGGGGAGAGACCCAGTACTTC.

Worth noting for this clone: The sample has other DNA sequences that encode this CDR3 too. The CDR3 loop reads CASSFSGGFTDTQYF. The CDR3 nucleotides read TGTGCCAGCTCATTTTCGGGGGGCTTCACAGATACGCAGTATTTT. The chain combines TRBV7-9 with TRBJ2-3; possibly TRBD2 for D (7 bases). Trimming left V 8 bases short and J 2 bases short, with 17 bases between. Looked up from germline, CDR1 is SEHNR and CDR2 is FQNEAQ (reference sequence). This CDR3 comprises 15 residues.

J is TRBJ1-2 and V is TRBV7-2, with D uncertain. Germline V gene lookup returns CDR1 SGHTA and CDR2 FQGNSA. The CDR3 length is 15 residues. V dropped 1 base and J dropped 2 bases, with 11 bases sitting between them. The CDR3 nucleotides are TGTGCCAGCAGCTTAGAGTGGCGGTTGAACTATGGCTACACCTTC. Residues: CASSLEWRLNYGYTF.

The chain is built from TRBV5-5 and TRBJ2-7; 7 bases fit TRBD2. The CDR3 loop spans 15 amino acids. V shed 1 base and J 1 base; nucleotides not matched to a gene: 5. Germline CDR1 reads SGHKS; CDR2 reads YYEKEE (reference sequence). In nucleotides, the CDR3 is TGTGCCAGCAGCTTGCGGGACTATCCTTCCTACGAGCAGTACTTC. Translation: CASSLRDYPSYEQYF.

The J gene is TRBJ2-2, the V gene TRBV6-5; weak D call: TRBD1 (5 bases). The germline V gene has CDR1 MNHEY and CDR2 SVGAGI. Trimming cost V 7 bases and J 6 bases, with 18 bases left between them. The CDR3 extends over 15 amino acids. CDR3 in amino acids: CASTPQGAVPGELFF. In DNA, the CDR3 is TGTGCCAGCACCCCACAAGGGGCAGTCCCCGGGGAGCTGTTTTTT.

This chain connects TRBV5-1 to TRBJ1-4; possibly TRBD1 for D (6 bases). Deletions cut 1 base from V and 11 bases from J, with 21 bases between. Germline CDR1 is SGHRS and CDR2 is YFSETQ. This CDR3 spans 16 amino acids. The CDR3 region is CASSLFYPGEGFKLFF. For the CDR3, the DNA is TGCGCCAGCAGCTTGTTTTATCCAGGGGAGGGTTTTAAACTGTTTTTT. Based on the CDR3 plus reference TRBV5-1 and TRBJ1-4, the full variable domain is KAGVTQTPRYLIKTRGQQVTLSCSPISGHRSVSWYQQTPGQGLQFLFEYFSETQRNKGNFPGRFSGRQFSNSRSEMNVSTLELGDSALYLCASSLFYPGEGFKLFFGSGTQLSVL.

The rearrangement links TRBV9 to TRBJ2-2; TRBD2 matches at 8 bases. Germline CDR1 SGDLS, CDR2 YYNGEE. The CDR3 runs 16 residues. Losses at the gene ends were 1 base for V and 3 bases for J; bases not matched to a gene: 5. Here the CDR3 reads CASSVSERGYTGELFF. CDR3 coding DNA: TGTGCCAGCAGCGTATCCGAGCGGGGGTACACCGGGGAGCTGTTTTTT.

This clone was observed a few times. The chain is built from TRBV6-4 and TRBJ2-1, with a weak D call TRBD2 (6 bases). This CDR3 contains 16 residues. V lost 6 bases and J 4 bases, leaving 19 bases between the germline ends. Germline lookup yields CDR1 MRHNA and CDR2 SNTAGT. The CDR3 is CASRPSGGERYNEQFF. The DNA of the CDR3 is TGTGCCAGCAGGCCTTCCGGCGGGGAGCGTTACAATGAGCAGTTCTTC.

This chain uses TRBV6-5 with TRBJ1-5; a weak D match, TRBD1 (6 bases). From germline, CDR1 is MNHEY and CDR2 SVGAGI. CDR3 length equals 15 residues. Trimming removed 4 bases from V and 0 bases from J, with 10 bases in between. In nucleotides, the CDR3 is TGTGCCAGCAGTTCAGGGGAAGATAGCAATCAGCCCCAGCATTTT. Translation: CASSSGEDSNQPQHF.

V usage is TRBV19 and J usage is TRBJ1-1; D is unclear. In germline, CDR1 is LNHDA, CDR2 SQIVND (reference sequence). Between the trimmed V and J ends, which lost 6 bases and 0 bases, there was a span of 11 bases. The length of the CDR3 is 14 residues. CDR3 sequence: CASRARDLNTEAFF. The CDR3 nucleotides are TGTGCCAGTAGGGCACGAGATTTGAACACTGAAGCTTTCTTT.

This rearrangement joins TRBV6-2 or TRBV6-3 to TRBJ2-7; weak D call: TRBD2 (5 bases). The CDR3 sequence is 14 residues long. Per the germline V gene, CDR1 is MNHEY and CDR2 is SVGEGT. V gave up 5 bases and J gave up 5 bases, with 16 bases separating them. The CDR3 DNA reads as TGTGCCAGCAGTGAGCCGCTACGGGAAGACGAGCAGTACTTC. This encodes CASSEPLREDEQYF.

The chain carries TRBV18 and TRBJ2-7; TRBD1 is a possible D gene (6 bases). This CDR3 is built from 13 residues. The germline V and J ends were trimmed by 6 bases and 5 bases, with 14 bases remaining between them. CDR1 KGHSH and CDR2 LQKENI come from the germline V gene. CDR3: CASSQTGSNEQYF. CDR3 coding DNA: TGTGCCAGCTCGCAAACAGGGTCCAACGAGCAGTACTTC.

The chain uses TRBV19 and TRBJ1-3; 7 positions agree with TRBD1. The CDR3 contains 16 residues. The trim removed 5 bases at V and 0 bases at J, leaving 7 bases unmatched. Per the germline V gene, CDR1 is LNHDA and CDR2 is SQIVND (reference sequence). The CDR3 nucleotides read TGTGCCAGTAGTCGACGGGACAGCGTCTCTGGAAACACCATATATTTT. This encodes CASSRRDSVSGNTIYF.

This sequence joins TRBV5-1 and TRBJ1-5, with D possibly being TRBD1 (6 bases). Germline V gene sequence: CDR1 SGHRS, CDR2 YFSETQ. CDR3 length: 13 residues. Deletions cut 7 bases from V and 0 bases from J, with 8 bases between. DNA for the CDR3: TGCGCCAGCTCACAGGGTAGCAATCAGCCCCAGCATTTT. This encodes CASSQGSNQPQHF.

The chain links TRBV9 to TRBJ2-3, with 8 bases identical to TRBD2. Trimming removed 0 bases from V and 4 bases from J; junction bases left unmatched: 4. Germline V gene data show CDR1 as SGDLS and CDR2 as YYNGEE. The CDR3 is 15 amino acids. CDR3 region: CASSVVSGEADTQYF. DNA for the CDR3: TGTGCCAGCAGCGTAGTTAGCGGGGAGGCAGATACGCAGTATTTT.

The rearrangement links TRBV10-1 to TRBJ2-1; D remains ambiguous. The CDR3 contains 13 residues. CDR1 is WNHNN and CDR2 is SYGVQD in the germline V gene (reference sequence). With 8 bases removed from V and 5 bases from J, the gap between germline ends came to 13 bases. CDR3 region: CASGPVGDNEQFF. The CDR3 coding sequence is TGCGCCAGCGGCCCCGTTGGGGACAATGAGCAGTTCTTC.

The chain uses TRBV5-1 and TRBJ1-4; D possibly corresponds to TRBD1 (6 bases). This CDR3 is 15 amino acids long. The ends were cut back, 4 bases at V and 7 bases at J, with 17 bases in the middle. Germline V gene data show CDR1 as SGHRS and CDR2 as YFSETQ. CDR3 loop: CASSHVGGDGEKLFF. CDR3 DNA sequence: TGCGCCAGCAGCCATGTAGGGGGGGACGGTGAAAAACTGTTTTTT.

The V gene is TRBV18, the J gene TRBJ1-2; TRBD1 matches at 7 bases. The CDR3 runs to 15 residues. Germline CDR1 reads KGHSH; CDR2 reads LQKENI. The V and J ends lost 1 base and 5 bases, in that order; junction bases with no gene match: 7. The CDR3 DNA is TGTGCCAGCTCACCACGGTCGCGACAGGGTTATGGCTACACCTTC. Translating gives CASSPRSRQGYGYTF.

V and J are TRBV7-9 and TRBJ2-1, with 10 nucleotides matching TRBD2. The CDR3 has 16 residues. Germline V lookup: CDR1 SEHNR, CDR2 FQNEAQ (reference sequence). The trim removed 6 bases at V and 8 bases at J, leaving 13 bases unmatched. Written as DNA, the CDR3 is TGTGCCAGCAGTCATAGGACTAGCGGACGTTACGATGAGCAGTTCTTC. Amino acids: CASSHRTSGRYDEQFF.

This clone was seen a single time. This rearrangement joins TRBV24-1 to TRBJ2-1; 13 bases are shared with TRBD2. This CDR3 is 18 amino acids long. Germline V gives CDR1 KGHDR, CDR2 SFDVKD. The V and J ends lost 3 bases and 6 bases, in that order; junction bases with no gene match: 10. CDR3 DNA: TGTGCCACCAGTGATACTGGACTAGCGGGGGTTTGGGGCAATGAGCAGTTCTTC. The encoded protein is CATSDTGLAGVWGNEQFF.

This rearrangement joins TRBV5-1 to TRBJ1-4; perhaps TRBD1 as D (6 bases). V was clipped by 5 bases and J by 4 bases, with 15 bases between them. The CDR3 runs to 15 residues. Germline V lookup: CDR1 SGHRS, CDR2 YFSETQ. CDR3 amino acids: CASRPQGFVNEKLFF. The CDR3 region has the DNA TGCGCCAGCAGACCACAGGGATTCGTTAATGAAAAACTGTTTTTT.

The CDR3 nucleotides are TGTGCCAGCAGCTCTAGAGGGCTAGCGGGACCTAGCACAGATACGCAGTATTTT. It codes for CASSSRGLAGPSTDTQYF. The rearrangement links TRBV9 to TRBJ2-3, with TRBD2 identical over 9 bases. Trimming removed 4 bases from V and 0 bases from J; junction bases left unmatched: 12. Germline V gives CDR1 SGDLS, CDR2 YYNGEE. The CDR3 is made up of 18 amino acids.

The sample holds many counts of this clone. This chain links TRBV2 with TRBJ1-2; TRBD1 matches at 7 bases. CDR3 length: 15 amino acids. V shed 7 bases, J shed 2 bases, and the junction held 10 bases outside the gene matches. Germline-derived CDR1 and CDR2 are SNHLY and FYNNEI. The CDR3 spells CASKYGQDINYGYTF. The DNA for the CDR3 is TGTGCCAGCAAGTACGGACAGGACATCAACTATGGCTACACCTTC. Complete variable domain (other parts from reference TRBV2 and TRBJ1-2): EPEVTQTPSHQVTQMGQEVILRCVPISNHLYFYWYRQILGQKVEFLVSFYNNEISEKSEIFDDQFSVERPDGSNFTLKIRSTKLEDSAMYFCASKYGQDINYGYTFGSGTRLTVV.

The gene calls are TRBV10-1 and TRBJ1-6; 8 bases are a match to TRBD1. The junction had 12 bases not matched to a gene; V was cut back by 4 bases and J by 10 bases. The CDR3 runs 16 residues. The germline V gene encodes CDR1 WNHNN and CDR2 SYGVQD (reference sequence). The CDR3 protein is CASSADRDVGKSPLHF. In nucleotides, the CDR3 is TGCGCCAGCAGTGCGGACAGGGACGTAGGAAAATCACCCCTCCACTTT.

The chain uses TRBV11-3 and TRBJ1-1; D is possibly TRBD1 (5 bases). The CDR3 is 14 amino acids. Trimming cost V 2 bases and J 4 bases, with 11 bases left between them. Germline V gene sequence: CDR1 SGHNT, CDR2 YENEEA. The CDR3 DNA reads TGTGCCAGCAGCTTAATAAGGGGTGGCACTGAAGCTTTCTTT. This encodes CASSLIRGGTEAFF.

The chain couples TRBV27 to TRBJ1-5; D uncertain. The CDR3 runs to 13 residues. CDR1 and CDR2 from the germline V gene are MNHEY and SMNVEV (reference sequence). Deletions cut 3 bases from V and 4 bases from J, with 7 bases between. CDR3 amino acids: CASSLRNNQPQHF. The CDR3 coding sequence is TGTGCCAGCAGTTTGAGAAATAATCAGCCCCAGCATTTT.